This TCR beta chain was obtained from a study of PD-1 blockade in classical Hodgkin lymphoma. This CDR3 contains 13 residues. Germline values: CDR1 LNHNV, CDR2 YYDKDF (reference sequence). V lost 6 bases, J lost 10 bases, and 15 bases lay in between. In every patient, relapse followed autologous stem cell transplantation, while exposure to brentuximab vedotin differed. Libraries were prepared by immunoSEQ multiplex PCR; TCRdb keeps only in-frame clonotypes and omits some of them. The top ten hold 3% of the sample, which has tens of thousands of clones, under 75% seen once. The receptor's source is a human donor with classical Hodgkin lymphoma. The sequencing here drew on peripheral blood mononuclear cells (PBMCs), taken at baseline. V usage is TRBV15 and J usage is TRBJ2-2; unclear D gene. The DNA for the CDR3 is TGTGCCACCAGTCCGCGGTCCTTCGTGGAGCTGTTTTTT. Translated: CATSPRSFVELFF.